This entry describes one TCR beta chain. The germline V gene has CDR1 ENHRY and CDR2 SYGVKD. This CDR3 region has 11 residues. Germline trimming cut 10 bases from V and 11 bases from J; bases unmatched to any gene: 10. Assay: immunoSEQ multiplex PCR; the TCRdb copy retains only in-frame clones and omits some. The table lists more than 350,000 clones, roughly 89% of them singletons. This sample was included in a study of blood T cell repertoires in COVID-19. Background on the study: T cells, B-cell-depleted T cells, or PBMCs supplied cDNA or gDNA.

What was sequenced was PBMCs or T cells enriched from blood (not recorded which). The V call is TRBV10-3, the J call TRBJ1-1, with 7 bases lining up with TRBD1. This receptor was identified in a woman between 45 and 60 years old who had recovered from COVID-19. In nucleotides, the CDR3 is TGTGCCACCCGACAGGGCAGAGACGCTTTCTTT. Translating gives CATRQGRDAFF.